This T cell receptor beta chain was found in a study of blood T cell repertoires in COVID-19. Generated by immunoSEQ multiplex PCR, the TCRdb table keeps only in-frame clones and is missing some. The sample shows under 90,000 clones, 87% of them seen only once. Germline loops: CDR1 SGHTA, CDR2 FQGTGA. V was cut by 5 bases and J by 5 bases, with 15 bases left in between. The CDR3 is 14 residues long. The rearrangement uses TRBV7-3 and TRBJ2-5; D gene uncertain. The sample consisted of peripheral blood. The TCR was taken from a woman in her forties or fifties with COVID-19, enrolled during active disease. CDR3 in amino acids: CASSDSLSGETQYF. DNA for the CDR3: TGTGCCAGCAGCGATAGCCTAAGTGGGGAGACCCAGTACTTC. Full variable domain (missing parts from reference TRBV7-3 and TRBJ2-5): GAGVSQTPSNKVTEKGKYVELRCDPISGHTALYWYRQSLGQGPEFLIYFQGTGAADDSGLPNDRFFAVRPEGSVSTLKIQRTERGDSAVYLCASSDSLSGETQYFGPGTRLLVL.